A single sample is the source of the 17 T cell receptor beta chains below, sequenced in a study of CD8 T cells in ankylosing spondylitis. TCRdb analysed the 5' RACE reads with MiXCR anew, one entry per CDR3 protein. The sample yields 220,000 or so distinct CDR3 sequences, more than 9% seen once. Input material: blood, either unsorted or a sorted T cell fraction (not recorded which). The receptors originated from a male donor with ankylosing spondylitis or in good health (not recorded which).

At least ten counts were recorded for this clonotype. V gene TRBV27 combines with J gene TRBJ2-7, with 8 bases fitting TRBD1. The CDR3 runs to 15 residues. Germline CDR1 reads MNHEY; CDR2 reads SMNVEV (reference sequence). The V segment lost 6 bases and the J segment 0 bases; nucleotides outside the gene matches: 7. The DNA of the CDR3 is TGTGCCAGCAGGGCAGGGGGCGATCTCTCCTACGAGCAGTACTTC. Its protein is CASRAGGDLSYEQYF.

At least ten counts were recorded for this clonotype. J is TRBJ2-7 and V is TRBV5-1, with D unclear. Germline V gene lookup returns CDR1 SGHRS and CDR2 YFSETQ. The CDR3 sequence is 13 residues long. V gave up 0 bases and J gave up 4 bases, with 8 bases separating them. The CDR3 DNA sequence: TGCGCCAGCAGCTTGGAACCAAAATACGAGCAGTACTTC. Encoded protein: CASSLEPKYEQYF.

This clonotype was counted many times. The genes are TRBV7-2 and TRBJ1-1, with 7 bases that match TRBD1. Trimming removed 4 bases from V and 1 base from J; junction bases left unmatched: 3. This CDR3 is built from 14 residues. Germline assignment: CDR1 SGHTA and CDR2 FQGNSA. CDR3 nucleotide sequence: TGTGCCAGCAGCTACCGGACAGGGAACACTGAAGCTTTCTTT. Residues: CASSYRTGNTEAFF.

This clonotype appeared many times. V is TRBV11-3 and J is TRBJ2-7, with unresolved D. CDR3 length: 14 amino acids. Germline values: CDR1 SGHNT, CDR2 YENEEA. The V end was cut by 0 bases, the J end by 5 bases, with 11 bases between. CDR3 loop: CASSLDPRHDEQYF. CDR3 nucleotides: TGTGCCAGCAGCTTAGATCCTCGGCACGACGAGCAGTACTTC.

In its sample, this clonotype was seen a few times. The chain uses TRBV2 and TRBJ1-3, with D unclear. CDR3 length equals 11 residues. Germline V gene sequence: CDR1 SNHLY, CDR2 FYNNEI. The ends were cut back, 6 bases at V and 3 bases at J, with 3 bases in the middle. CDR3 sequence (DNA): TGTGCCAGCAGGAATGGAAACACCATATATTTT. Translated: CASRNGNTIYF.

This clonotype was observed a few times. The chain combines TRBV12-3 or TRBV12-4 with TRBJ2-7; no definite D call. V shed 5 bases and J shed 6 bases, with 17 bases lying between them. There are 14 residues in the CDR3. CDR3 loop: CASSLQTGVFEQYF. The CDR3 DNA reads TGTGCCAGCAGTCTCCAGACGGGTGTGTTCGAGCAGTACTTC.

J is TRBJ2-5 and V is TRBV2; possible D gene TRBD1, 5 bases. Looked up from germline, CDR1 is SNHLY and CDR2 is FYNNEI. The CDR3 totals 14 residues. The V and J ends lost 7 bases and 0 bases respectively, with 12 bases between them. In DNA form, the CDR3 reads TGTGCCAGCATGCAGGGTCTGGACCAAGAGACCCAGTACTTC. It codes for CASMQGLDQETQYF.

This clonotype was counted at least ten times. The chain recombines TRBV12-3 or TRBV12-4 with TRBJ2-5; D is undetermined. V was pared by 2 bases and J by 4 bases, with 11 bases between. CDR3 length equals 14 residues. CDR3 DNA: TGTGCCAGCAGTTTATCTTTGGGTGGAGAGACCCAGTACTTC. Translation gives CASSLSLGGETQYF.

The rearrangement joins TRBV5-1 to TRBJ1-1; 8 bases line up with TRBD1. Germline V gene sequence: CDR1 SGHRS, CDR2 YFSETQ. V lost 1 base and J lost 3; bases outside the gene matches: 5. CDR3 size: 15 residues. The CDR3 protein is CASSLPRGPDTEAFF. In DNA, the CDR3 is TGCGCCAGCAGCTTGCCCAGGGGGCCCGACACTGAAGCTTTCTTT.

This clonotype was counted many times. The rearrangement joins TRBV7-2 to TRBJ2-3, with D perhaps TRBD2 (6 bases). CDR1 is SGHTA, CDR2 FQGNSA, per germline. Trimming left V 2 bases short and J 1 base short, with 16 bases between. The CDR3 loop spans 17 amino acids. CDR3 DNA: TGTGCCAGCAGCTTATTGTCGGGACTTTCTGGCACAGATACGCAGTATTTT. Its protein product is CASSLLSGLSGTDTQYF.

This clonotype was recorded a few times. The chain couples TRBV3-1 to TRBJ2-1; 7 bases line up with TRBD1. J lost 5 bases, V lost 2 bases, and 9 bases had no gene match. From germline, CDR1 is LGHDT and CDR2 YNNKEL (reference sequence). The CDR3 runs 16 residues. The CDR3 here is CASSQNQGDFDNEQFF. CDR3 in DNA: TGTGCCAGCAGCCAAAACCAGGGGGATTTTGACAATGAGCAGTTCTTC.

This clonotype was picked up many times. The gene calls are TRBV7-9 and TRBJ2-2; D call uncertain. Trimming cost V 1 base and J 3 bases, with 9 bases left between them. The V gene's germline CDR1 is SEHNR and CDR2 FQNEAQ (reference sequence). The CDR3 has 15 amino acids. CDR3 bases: TGTGCCAGCAGCTTAGATAGGGCCTACACCGGGGAGCTGTTTTTT. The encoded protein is CASSLDRAYTGELFF.

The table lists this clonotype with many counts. The CDR3, as DNA: TGTGCCAGCAGCTTATCTGGGACAGGGGTGGTTTCTGAAGCTTTCTTT. This gives the protein CASSLSGTGVVSEAFF. This rearrangement joins TRBV7-3 to TRBJ1-1; 10 positions agree with TRBD1. Germline CDR1 SGHTA, CDR2 FQGTGA. The length of the CDR3 is 16 residues. Trimming removed 2 bases from V and 6 bases from J; junction bases left unmatched: 9.

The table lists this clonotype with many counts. The DNA of the CDR3 is TGCAGTGCCCCGGATCAGCGGGGGGGCAACGAGCAGTACTTC. Translating it yields CSAPDQRGGNEQYF. The chain carries TRBV20-1 and TRBJ2-7; 10 nucleotides align to TRBD2. Unmatched junction bases numbered 10, after V lost 6 bases and J lost 5 bases. The CDR3 spans 14 residues. Germline CDR1 and CDR2: DFQATT and SNEGSKA (reference sequence).

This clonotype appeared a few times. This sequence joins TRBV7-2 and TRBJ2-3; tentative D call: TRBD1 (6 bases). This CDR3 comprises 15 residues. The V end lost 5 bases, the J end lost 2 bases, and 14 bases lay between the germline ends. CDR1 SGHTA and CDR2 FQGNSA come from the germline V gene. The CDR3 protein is CASSTQGSYTDTQYF. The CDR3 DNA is TGTGCCAGCAGCACACAGGGCTCTTACACAGATACGCAGTATTTT.

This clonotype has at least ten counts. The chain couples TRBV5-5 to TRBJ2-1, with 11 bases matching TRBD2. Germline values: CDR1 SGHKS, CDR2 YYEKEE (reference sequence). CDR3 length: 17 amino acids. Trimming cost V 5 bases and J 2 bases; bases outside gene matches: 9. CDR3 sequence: CASSFDISGGAYNEQFF. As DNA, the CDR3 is TGTGCCAGCAGTTTCGACATTAGCGGGGGGGCCTACAATGAGCAGTTCTTC.

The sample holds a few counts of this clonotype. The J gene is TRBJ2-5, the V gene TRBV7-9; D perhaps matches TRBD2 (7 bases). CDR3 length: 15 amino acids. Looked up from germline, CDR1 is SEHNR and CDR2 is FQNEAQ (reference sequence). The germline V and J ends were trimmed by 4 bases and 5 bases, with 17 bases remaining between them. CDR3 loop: CASSSPGGPRETQYF. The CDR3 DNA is TGTGCCAGCAGCTCCCCCGGGGGGCCCCGGGAGACCCAGTACTTC. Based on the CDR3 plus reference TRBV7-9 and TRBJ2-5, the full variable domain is DTGVSQNPRHKITKRGQNVTFRCDPISEHNRLYWYRQTLGQGPEFLTYFQNEAQLEKSRLLSDRFSAERPKGSFSTLEIQRTEQGDSAMYLCASSSPGGPRETQYFGPGTRLLVL.